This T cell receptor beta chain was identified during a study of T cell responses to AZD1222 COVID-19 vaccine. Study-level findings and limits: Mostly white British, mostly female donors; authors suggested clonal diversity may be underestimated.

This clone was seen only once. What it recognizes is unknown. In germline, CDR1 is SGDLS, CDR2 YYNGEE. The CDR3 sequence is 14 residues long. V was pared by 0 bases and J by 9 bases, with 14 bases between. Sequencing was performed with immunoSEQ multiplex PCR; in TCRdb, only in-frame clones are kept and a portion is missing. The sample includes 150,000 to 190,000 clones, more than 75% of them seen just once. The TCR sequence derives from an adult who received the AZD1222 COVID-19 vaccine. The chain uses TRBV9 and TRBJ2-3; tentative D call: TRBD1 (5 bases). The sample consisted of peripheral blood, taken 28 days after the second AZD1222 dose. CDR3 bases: TGTGCCAGCAGCGTAGTTGGCTCCTGGGGCACGCAGTATTTT. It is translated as CASSVVGSWGTQYF.